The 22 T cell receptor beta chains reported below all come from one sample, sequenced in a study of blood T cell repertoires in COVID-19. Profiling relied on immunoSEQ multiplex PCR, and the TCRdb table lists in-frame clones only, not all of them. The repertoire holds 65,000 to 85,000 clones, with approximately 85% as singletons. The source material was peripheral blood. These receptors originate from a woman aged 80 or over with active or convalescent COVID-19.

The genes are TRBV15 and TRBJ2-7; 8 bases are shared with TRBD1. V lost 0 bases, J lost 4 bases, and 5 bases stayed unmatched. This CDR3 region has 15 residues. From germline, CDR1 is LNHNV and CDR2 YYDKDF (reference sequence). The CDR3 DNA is TGTGCCACCAGCAGAGATATGACAGGGGATTACGAGCAGTACTTC. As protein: CATSRDMTGDYEQYF.

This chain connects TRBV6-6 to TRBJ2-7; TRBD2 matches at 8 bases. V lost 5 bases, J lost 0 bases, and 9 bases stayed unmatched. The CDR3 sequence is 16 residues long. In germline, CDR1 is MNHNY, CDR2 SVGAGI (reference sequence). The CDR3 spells CASSPGPAGGSYEQYF. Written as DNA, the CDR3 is TGTGCCAGCAGTCCCGGTCCCGCGGGGGGCTCCTACGAGCAGTACTTC.

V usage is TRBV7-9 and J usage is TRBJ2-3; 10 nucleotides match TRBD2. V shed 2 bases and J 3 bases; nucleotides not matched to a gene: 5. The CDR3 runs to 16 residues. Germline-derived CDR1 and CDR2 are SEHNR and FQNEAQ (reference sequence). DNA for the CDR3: TGTGCCAGCAGCTTATTTGCTAGCGGGAGTACAGATACGCAGTATTTT. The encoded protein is CASSLFASGSTDTQYF.

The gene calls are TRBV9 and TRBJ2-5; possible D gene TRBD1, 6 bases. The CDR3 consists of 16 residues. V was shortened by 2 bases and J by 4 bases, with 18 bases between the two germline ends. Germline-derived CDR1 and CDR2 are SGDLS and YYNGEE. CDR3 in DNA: TGTGCCAGCAGCGTGGGGACAAGGGTTTCTAGAGAGACCCAGTACTTC. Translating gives CASSVGTRVSRETQYF.

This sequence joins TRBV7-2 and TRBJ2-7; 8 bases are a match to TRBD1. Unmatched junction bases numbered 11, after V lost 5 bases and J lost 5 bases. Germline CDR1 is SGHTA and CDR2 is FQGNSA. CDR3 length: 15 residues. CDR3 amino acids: CASSGRTGSIDEQYF. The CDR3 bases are TGTGCCAGCAGCGGACGGACAGGGAGTATCGACGAGCAGTACTTC.

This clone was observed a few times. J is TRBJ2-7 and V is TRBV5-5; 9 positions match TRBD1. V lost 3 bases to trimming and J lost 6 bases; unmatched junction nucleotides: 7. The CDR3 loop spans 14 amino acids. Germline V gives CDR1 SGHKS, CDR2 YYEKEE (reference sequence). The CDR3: CASSSGTGSLEQYF. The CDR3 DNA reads TGTGCCAGCAGCTCCGGGACAGGGTCCCTCGAGCAGTACTTC.

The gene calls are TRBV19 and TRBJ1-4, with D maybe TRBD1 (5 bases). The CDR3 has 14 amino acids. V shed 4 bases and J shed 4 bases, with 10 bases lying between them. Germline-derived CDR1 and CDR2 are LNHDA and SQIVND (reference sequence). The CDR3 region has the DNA TGTGCCAGTAGTAGCTGGAGGGGTAATGAAAAACTGTTTTTT. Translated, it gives CASSSWRGNEKLFF.

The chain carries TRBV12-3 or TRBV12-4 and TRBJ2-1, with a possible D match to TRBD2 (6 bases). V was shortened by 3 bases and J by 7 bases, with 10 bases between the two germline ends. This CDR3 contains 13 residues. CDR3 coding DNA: TGTGCCAGCAGTTTCGCAGGGAGGAATGAGCAGTTCTTC. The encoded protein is CASSFAGRNEQFF.

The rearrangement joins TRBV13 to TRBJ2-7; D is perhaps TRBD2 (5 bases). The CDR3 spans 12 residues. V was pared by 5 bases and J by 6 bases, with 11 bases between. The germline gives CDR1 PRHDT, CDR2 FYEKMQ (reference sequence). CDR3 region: CASSLRESEQYF. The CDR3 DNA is TGTGCCAGCAGCCTCCGGGAATCCGAGCAGTACTTC.

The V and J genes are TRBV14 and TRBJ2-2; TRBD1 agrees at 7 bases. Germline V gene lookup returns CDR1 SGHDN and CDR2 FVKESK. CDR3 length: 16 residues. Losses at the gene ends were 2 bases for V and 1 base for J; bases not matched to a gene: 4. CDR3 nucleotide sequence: TGTGCCAGCAGCCAAAGGGGGACAGTGAACACCGGGGAGCTGTTTTTT. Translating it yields CASSQRGTVNTGELFF.

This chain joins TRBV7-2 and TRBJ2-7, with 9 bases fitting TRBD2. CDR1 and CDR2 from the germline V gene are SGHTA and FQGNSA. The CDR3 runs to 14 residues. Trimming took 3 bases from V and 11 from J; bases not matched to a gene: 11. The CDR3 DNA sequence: TGTGCCAGCAGCTTGGGCGGGAGGGCCCCGGGGGAGTACTTC. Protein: CASSLGGRAPGEYF.

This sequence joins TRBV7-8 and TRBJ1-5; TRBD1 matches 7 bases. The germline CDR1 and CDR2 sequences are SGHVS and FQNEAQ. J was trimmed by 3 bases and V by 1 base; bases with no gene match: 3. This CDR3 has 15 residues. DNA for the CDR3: TGTGCCAGCAGCTTAGGCAGGGGGGACAATCAGCCCCAGCATTTT. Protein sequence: CASSLGRGDNQPQHF.

In DNA form, the CDR3 reads TGCGCCAGCAGTGAGTCTTTCTGCCCCTCCAGGGGGAGCTATGGCTACACCTTC. Residues: CASSESFCPSRGSYGYTF. The V and J genes are TRBV10-1 and TRBJ1-2, with 7 bases fitting TRBD1. The CDR3 has 18 residues. Germline V CDR1 and CDR2: WNHNN, SYGVQD (reference sequence). Unmatched junction bases numbered 14, after V lost 0 bases and J lost 4 bases.

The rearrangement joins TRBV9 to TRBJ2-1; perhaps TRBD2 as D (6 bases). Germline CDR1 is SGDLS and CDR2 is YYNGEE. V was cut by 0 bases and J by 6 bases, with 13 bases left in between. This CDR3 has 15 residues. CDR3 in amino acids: CASSVGGGTGNEQFF. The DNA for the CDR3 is TGTGCCAGCAGCGTAGGTGGAGGGACGGGCAATGAGCAGTTCTTC.

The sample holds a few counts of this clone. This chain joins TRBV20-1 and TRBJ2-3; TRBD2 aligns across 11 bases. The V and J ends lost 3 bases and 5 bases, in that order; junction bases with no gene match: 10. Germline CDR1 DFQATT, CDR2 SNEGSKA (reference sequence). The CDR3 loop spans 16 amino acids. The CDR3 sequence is CSASWLAGGRGDTQYF. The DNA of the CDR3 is TGCAGTGCTAGTTGGCTAGCGGGGGGCCGGGGAGATACGCAGTATTTT.

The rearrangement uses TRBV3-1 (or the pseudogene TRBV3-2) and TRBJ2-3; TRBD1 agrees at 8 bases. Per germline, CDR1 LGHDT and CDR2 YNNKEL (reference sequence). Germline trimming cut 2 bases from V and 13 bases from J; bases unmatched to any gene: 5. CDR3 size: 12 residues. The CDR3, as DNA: TGTGCCAGCAGCCAAAACAGGGGGGCAAAGTATTTT. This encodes CASSQNRGAKYF.

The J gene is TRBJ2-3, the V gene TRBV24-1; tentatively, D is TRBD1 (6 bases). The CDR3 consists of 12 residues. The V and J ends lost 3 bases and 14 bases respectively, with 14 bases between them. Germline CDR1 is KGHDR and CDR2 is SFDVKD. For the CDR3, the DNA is TGTGCCACCAGTGATGTGGGGGCCCACTGGTATTTT. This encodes CATSDVGAHWYF.

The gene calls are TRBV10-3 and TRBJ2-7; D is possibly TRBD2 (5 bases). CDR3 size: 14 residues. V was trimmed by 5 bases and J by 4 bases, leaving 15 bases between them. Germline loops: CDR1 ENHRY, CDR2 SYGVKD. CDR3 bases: TGTGCCATCAGTCAAGGGAGATTAGTTTACGAGCAGTACTTC. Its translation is CAISQGRLVYEQYF.

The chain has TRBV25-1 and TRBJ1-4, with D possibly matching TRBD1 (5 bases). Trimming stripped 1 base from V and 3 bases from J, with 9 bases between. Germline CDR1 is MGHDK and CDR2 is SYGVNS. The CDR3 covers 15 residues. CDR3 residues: CASSESGVANEKLFF. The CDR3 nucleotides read TGTGCCAGCAGTGAATCGGGGGTGGCTAATGAAAAACTGTTTTTT.

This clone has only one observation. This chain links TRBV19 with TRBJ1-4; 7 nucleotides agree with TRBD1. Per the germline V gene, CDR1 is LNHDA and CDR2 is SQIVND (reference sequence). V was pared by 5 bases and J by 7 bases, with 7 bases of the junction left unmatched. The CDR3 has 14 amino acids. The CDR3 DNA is TGTGCCAGTAGTTGGGCAGGGGGGTCTGAAAAACTGTTTTTT. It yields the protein CASSWAGGSEKLFF. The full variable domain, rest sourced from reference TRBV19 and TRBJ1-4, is DGGITQSPKYLFRKEGQNVTLSCEQNLNHDAMYWYRQDPGQGLRLIYYSQIVNDFQKGDIAEGYSVSREKKESFPLTVTSAQKNPTAFYLCASSWAGGSEKLFFGSGTQLSVL.

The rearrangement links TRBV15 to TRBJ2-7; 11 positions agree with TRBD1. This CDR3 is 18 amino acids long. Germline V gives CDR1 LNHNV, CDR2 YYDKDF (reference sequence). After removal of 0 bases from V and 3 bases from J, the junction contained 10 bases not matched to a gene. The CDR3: CATSRDRPRDRGNYEQYF. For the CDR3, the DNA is TGTGCCACCAGCAGAGATCGACCCCGGGACAGGGGGAACTACGAGCAGTACTTC. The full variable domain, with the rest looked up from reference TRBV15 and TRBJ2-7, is DAMVIQNPRYQVTQFGKPVTLSCSQTLNHNVMYWYQQKSSQAPKLLFHYYDKDFNNEADTPDNFQSRRPNTSFCFLDIRSPGLGDTAMYLCATSRDRPRDRGNYEQYFGPGTRLTVT.

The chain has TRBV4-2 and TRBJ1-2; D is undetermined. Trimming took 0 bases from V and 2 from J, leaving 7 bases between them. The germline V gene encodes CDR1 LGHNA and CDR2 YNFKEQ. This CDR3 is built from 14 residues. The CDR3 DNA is TGTGCCAGCAGCCAAGACAGAACGAACTATGGCTACACCTTC. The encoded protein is CASSQDRTNYGYTF.